The rows below give T cell receptor beta chains drawn from one sample of a study of cytomegalovirus exposure and HLA in healthy donors. The repertoire was sequenced with immunoSEQ multiplex PCR; TCRdb's copy has only in-frame clones and lacks some. The sample records some 190,000 clones, roughly 80% being singletons. The material sequenced was PBMCs. These receptors all stem from a male donor in good health and CMV-seronegative. The CDR3 runs from the conserved cysteine through the conserved F or W. Each record gives: V gene, clone size, CDR3 protein. The listing skips clone size in some rows; elsewhere it reads once, few, many or a size class.

V gene: TRBV5-4
clone size: once
CDR3 protein: CASSLGTSGGFYNEQFF

V gene: TRBV6-5
clone size: NA
CDR3 protein: CASTPKRAYQETQYF

V gene: TRBV6-5
clone size: NA
CDR3 protein: CASSYSVTTKNIQYF

V gene: TRBV28
clone size: NA
CDR3 protein: CASSLIQGLNSNQPQHF

V gene: TRBV7-8
clone size: NA
CDR3 protein: CASSDRQGIAEAFF

V gene: TRBV6-4
clone size: NA
CDR3 protein: CASSDSARSSYNEQFF

V gene: TRBV10-3
clone size: NA
CDR3 protein: CAISDLGTGGTGELFF

V gene: TRBV5-1
clone size: NA
CDR3 protein: CASSLGQGNEKLFF

V gene: TRBV30
clone size: NA
CDR3 protein: CAWSPSRTARGNQPQHF

V gene: TRBV6-1
clone size: NA
CDR3 protein: CASRDRVRNEQFF

V gene: TRBV15
clone size: NA
CDR3 protein: CATSSGQSIPYYEQYF

V gene: TRBV5-1
clone size: NA
CDR3 protein: CASSLGARDFEAFF

V gene: TRBV19
clone size: NA
CDR3 protein: CASSPSGSSYNEQFF

V gene: TRBV7-2
clone size: NA
CDR3 protein: CASSFRQGMDEQYF

V gene: TRBV5-1
clone size: NA
CDR3 protein: CASSDTGVYNEQFF

V gene: TRBV5-6
clone size: NA
CDR3 protein: CASSRDFYEQYF

V gene: TRBV5-4
clone size: NA
CDR3 protein: CASSTGHSGNTIHF

V gene: TRBV11-2
clone size: NA
CDR3 protein: CASSLRNGRGNTEAFF

V gene: TRBV7-2
clone size: NA
CDR3 protein: CASTGTGANYEQYF

V gene: TRBV7-6
clone size: NA
CDR3 protein: CASSLERGRQNNEQFF

V gene: TRBV5-6
clone size: NA
CDR3 protein: CASSFGAIISSYEQYF

V gene: TRBV28
clone size: NA
CDR3 protein: CASRGTTGALQYF

V gene: TRBV2
clone size: NA
CDR3 protein: CASSEGTGVGYGYTF

V gene: TRBV2
clone size: NA
CDR3 protein: CASSGLTGTGGIGNQPQHF

V gene: TRBV4-1
clone size: once
CDR3 protein: CASSPWTSGRARDTQYF

V gene: TRBV10-3
clone size: NA
CDR3 protein: CAISESSPRGTGANQPQHF

V gene: TRBV5-4
clone size: once
CDR3 protein: CASSPSQGAGTEAFF

V gene: TRBV4-3
clone size: NA
CDR3 protein: CASSQGPPSSSYNEQFF

V gene: TRBV18
clone size: NA
CDR3 protein: CASSPEGARGNSPLHF

V gene: TRBV6-5
clone size: few
CDR3 protein: CASSYTGGYEQYF

V gene: TRBV30
clone size: NA
CDR3 protein: CAWSVPTSGGYDTQYF

V gene: TRBV7-3
clone size: NA
CDR3 protein: CASSSPGQEDQPQHF

V gene: TRBV29-1
clone size: NA
CDR3 protein: CSVGIAPGLVYEQYF

V gene: TRBV15
clone size: NA
CDR3 protein: CATSRDLTGGYNEQFF

V gene: TRBV9
clone size: once
CDR3 protein: CASSAHEGRDEKLFF

V gene: TRBV27
clone size: NA
CDR3 protein: CASSLRTANQPQHF

V gene: TRBV27
clone size: NA
CDR3 protein: CASSRGETQYF